This T cell receptor (beta chain) originates from a study of post-analysis software for immune sequencing data. As for the study in general: Several disease courses (relapsing-remitting, secondary progressive and progressive-relapsing) of multiple sclerosis were included.

Study conclusions and caveats: Controls had lower frequencies than patients of roughly five TRBV segments, which included TRBV5-6, TRBV5-1 and TRBV20-1. Strong co-clustering by F measure was seen for same-batch samples.

The authors incorporated unique molecular identifiers into the TCR beta cDNA libraries. When 1 to 10 million T cells were used, they gave roughly 490,000 cDNA molecules. TCRdb ran MiXCR on the PCR reads and lists one entry per CDR3 protein. The sample has approximately 400,000 distinct CDR3 sequences; 30% to 45% are singletons. The V and J ends lost 3 bases and 9 bases respectively, with 7 bases between them. Germline CDR1 and CDR2: DFQATT and SNEGSKA (reference sequence). The CDR3 loop spans 10 amino acids. On this clonotype itself: Its cognate antigen is unknown.

The chain uses TRBV20-1 and TRBJ2-3; D not certain. The sequenced sample consisted of blood. This clonotype originated in a girl aged 10 to 17 with multiple sclerosis. CDR3 protein: CSASDYTQYF. In nucleotides, the CDR3 is TGCAGTGCTAGCGATTACACGCAGTATTTT.